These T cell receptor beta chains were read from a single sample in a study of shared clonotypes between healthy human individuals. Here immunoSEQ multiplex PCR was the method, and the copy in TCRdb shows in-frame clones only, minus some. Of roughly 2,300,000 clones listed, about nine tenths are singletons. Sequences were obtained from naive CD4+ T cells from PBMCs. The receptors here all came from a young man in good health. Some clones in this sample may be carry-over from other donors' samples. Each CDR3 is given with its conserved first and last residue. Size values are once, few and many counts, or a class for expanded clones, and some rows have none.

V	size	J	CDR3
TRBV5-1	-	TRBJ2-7	CASSLAGWYEQYF
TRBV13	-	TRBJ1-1	CASSPRPRGDEAFF
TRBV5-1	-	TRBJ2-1	CASSFLADSSYNEQFF
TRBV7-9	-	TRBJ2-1	CASSLGRSGRAPPYNEQFF
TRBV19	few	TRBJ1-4	CASLDRAIEKLFF
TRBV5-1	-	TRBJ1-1	CASSIPPRGENTEAFF
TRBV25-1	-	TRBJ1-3	CASSEYGISGNTIYF
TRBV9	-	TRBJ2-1	CASSVGHNEQFF
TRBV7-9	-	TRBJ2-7	CASSHTDRDHEQYF
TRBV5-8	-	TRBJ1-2	CASSVWDRSYYGYTF
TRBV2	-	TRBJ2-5	CASSPQETQYF
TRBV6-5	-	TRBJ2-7	CASRRFRTSGSRQYF
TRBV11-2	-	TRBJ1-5	CASSLAGGSNQPQHF
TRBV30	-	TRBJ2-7	CAWGRLAHEQYF
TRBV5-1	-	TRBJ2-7	CASSLAASPYEQYF